A selection of T cell receptor beta chains follows, all from one sample in a study of long-term antiretroviral therapy in people with HIV. Repertoires were generated with immunoSEQ multiplex PCR, while TCRdb's copy carries only in-frame clones and drops some. The sample carries roughly 20,000 clones, 80% to 90% recorded once. The input for sequencing was unsorted PBMCs, taken 1.9 years after starting antiretroviral therapy. Receptors originate from a woman aged 45-60 years with HIV. CDR3s include the opening cysteine and the closing phenylalanine or tryptophan. Each record gives: V gene, D gene, clone size, J gene, CDR3 DNA, CDR3 protein. The D gene is left open where the match is weak. The size field is filled for only some rows; it gives once, few, many or a size class.

v_call: TRBV2
d_call: .
clone_size: once
j_call: TRBJ1-5
cdr3_nt: TGTGCCAGCAGTGGGTTCAGGGTTAGCAATCAGCCCCAGCATTTT
cdr3_aa: CASSGFRVSNQPQHF

v_call: TRBV29-1
d_call: .
clone_size: .
j_call: TRBJ1-1
cdr3_nt: TGCAGCGCTAGACAGGCTATGAACACTGAAGCTTTCTTT
cdr3_aa: CSARQAMNTEAFF

v_call: TRBV6-6
d_call: .
clone_size: few
j_call: TRBJ1-6
cdr3_nt: TGTGCCAGCCGAACGGACGCTGTCCGAGACAATTCACCCCTCCACTTT
cdr3_aa: CASRTDAVRDNSPLHF

v_call: TRBV15
d_call: .
clone_size: .
j_call: TRBJ1-6
cdr3_nt: TGTGCCACCAGCAGAGATCGGCAGGTATACGGAACGGTTAATTCACCCCTCCACTTT
cdr3_aa: CATSRDRQVYGTVNSPLHF

v_call: TRBV18
d_call: .
clone_size: .
j_call: TRBJ2-1
cdr3_nt: TGTGCCAGCTCCCATGGAGGGGGTGAGCAGTTCTTC
cdr3_aa: CASSHGGGEQFF

v_call: TRBV30
d_call: .
clone_size: once
j_call: TRBJ1-3
cdr3_nt: TGTGCCTGGATACGTCGGGAAGGAAACACCATATATTTT
cdr3_aa: CAWIRREGNTIYF

v_call: TRBV7-7
d_call: .
clone_size: .
j_call: TRBJ2-5
cdr3_nt: TGTGCCAGCAGCTTAGGGACCGCTCAAGAGACCCAGTACTTC
cdr3_aa: CASSLGTAQETQYF

v_call: TRBV9
d_call: .
clone_size: .
j_call: TRBJ1-5
cdr3_nt: TGTGCCAGCAGCGTGGGAGGGGTAGGTAGTCAGCCCCAGCATTTT
cdr3_aa: CASSVGGVGSQPQHF

v_call: TRBV7-6
d_call: .
clone_size: .
j_call: TRBJ1-1
cdr3_nt: TGTGCCAGCAGCTTAGAACCCCTTGATGAAGCTTTCTTT
cdr3_aa: CASSLEPLDEAFF

v_call: TRBV2
d_call: .
clone_size: .
j_call: TRBJ2-7
cdr3_nt: TGTGCCAGCGTTGGACAGTACTACGAGCAGTACTTC
cdr3_aa: CASVGQYYEQYF

v_call: TRBV7-8
d_call: .
clone_size: .
j_call: TRBJ1-1
cdr3_nt: TGTGCCAGCAGCCTGGATCGGGTGGACACTGAAGCTTTCTTT
cdr3_aa: CASSLDRVDTEAFF

v_call: TRBV28
d_call: TRBD1
clone_size: .
j_call: TRBJ2-3
cdr3_nt: TGTGCCAGCAGCCGCGACAGGGGAGATACGCAGTATTTT
cdr3_aa: CASSRDRGDTQYF

v_call: TRBV29-1
d_call: .
clone_size: .
j_call: TRBJ2-5
cdr3_nt: TGCAGCGTTGCCACCGGGATTGAGGTGCAGGAGACCCAGTACTTC
cdr3_aa: CSVATGIEVQETQYF

v_call: TRBV7-9
d_call: .
clone_size: once
j_call: TRBJ1-4
cdr3_nt: TGTGCCAGCAGCTCGTCCGGGACCGGTGGTGAAAAACTGTTTTTT
cdr3_aa: CASSSSGTGGEKLFF

v_call: TRBV7-2
d_call: TRBD2
clone_size: once
j_call: TRBJ2-7
cdr3_nt: TGTGCCAGCAGCTTCAGACTAGCGGGGGGGCGTCCCTCCGAGCAGTACTTC
cdr3_aa: CASSFRLAGGRPSEQYF

v_call: TRBV10-3
d_call: .
clone_size: .
j_call: TRBJ1-2
cdr3_nt: TGTGCCATCAGTGAAGGACAGTATGGCTACACCTTC
cdr3_aa: CAISEGQYGYTF

v_call: TRBV28
d_call: .
clone_size: .
j_call: TRBJ1-6
cdr3_nt: TGTGCCAGCCGGTTTTCTGGGATTAATAATTCACCCCTCCACTTT
cdr3_aa: CASRFSGINNSPLHF

v_call: TRBV27
d_call: TRBD1
clone_size: .
j_call: TRBJ1-5
cdr3_nt: TGTGCCAGCTGGTCCGGGACAGGGACGGGGAAAGGGCCCCAGCATTTT
cdr3_aa: CASWSGTGTGKGPQHF

v_call: TRBV5-1
d_call: .
clone_size: .
j_call: TRBJ2-1
cdr3_nt: TGCGCCAGCAGCTCCGATCCGGGACCCCACAATGAGCAGTTCTTC
cdr3_aa: CASSSDPGPHNEQFF

v_call: TRBV27
d_call: .
clone_size: .
j_call: TRBJ1-2
cdr3_nt: TGTGCCAGCAGTTTATCGAGTGGGTTTTACGGCTACACCTTC
cdr3_aa: CASSLSSGFYGYTF